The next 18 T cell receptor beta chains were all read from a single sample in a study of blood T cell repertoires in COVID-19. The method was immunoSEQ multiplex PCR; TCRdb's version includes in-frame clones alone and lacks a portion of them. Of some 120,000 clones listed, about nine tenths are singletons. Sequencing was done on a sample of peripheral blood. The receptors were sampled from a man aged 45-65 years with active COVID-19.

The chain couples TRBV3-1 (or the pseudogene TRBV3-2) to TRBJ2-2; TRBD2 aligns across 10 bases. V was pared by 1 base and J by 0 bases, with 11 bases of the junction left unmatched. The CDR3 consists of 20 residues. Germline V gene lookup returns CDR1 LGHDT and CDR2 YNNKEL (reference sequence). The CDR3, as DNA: TGTGCCAGCAGCCAAGTTTTAAGCGGGGGGGCTCAGACGAACACCGGGGAGCTGTTTTTT. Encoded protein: CASSQVLSGGAQTNTGELFF.

The CDR3 nucleotides read TGTGCCAGCAGCTTAACCCCCGGGACAGGGGGCAATAGCTACACCTTC. It is translated as CASSLTPGTGGNSYTF. The chain joins TRBV2 to TRBJ1-2, with 12 bases fitting TRBD1. In germline, CDR1 is SNHLY, CDR2 FYNNEI. V dropped 6 bases and J dropped 9; count of bases not matched to a gene: 14. The CDR3 is 16 amino acids.

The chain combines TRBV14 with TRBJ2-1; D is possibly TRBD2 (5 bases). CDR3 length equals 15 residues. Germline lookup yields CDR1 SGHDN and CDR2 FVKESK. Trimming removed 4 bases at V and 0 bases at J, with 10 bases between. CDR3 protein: CASSLLASSYNEQFF. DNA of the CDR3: TGTGCCAGCAGCCTTCTAGCAAGCTCCTACAATGAGCAGTTCTTC.

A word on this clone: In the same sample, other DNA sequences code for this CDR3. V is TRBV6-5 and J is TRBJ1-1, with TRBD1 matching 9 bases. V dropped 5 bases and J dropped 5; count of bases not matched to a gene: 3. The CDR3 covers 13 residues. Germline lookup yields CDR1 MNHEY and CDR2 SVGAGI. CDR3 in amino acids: CASSRQGGTEAFF. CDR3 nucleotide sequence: TGTGCCAGCAGTCGACAGGGGGGAACTGAAGCTTTCTTT.

Here the CDR3 reads CASSTLQARVGYTF. The CDR3 coding sequence is TGTGCCAGTAGTACGTTACAAGCCCGGGTAGGCTACACCTTC. This rearrangement joins TRBV19 to TRBJ1-2; D uncertain. Germline V gene lookup returns CDR1 LNHDA and CDR2 SQIVND (reference sequence). The CDR3 extends over 14 amino acids. Trimming left V 4 bases short and J 8 bases short, with 17 bases between.

CDR3 DNA: TGTGCCATCGGACCGTTAACAGGACTAAGACCGAACTACGAGCAGTACGTC. It codes for CAIGPLTGLRPNYEQYV. The chain couples TRBV10-3 to TRBJ2-7; a possible D gene is TRBD2 (6 bases). Per the germline V gene, CDR1 is ENHRY and CDR2 is SYGVKD. Trimming took 8 bases from V and 3 from J, leaving 26 bases between them. CDR3 length: 17 residues.

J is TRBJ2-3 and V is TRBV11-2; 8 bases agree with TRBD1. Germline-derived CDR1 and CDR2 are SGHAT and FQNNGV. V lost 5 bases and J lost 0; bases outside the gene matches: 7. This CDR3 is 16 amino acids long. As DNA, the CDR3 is TGTGCCAGCAGCGGAGCAGGGGGCGTGAGCACAGATACGCAGTATTTT. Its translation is CASSGAGGVSTDTQYF.

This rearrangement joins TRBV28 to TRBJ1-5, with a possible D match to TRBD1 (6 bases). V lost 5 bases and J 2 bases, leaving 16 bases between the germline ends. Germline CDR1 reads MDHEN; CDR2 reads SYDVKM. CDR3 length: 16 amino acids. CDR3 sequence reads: CASSPLGQNGNQPQHF. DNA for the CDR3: TGTGCCAGCAGTCCCCTCGGACAGAATGGCAATCAGCCCCAGCATTTT.

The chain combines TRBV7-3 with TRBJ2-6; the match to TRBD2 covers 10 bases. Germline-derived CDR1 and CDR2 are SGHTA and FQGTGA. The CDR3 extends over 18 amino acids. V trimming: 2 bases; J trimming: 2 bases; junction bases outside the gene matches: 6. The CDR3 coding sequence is TGTGCCAGCAGCTTAGGTCCCACTAGCGGGGCTGGGGCCAACGTCCTGACTTTC. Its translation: CASSLGPTSGAGANVLTF.

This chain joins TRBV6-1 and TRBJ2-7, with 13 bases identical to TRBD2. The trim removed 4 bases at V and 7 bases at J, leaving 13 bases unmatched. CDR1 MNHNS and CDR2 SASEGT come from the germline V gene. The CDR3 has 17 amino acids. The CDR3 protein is CASSARPGLAGPGEQYF. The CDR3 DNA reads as TGTGCCAGCAGTGCGCGCCCGGGACTAGCGGGGCCGGGGGAGCAGTACTTC.

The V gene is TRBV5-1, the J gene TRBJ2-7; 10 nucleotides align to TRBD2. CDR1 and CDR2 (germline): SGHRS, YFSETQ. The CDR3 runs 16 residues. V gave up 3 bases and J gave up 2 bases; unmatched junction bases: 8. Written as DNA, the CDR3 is TGCGCCAGCAGCTCTACCCTGAGCGGGAGGGCCTACGAGCAGTACGTC. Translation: CASSSTLSGRAYEQYV.

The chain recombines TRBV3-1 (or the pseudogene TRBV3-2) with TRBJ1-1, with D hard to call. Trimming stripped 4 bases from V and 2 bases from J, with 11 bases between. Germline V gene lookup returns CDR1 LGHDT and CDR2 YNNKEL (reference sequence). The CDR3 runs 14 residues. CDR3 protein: CASSLTAGNTEAFF. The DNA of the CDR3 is TGTGCCAGCAGCCTCACGGCAGGTAACACTGAAGCTTTCTTT.

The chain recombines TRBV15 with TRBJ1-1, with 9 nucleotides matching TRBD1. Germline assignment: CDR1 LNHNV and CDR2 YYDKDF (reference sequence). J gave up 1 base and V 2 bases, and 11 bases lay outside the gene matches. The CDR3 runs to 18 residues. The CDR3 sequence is CATSRPPWDRVGNTEAFF. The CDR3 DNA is TGTGCCACCAGCAGACCCCCCTGGGACAGGGTAGGGAACACTGAAGCTTTCTTT.

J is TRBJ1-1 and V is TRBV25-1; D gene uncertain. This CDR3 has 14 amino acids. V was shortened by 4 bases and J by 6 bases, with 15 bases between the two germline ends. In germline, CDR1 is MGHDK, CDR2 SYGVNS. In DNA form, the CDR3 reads TGTGCCAGCAGTGGAGGCCTTAACGGAGCTGAAGCTTTCTTT. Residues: CASSGGLNGAEAFF.

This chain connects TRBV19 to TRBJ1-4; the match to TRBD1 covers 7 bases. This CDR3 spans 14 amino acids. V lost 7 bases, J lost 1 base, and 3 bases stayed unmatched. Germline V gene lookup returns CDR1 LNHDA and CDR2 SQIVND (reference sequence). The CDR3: CASTNRGTNEKLFF. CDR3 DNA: TGTGCCAGTACTAACAGGGGAACTAATGAAAAACTGTTTTTT.

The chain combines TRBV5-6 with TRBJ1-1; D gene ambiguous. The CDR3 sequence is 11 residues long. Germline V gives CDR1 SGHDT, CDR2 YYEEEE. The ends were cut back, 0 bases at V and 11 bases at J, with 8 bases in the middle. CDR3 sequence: CASSLGREAFF. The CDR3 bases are TGTGCCAGCAGCTTGGGGAGGGAGGCTTTCTTT.

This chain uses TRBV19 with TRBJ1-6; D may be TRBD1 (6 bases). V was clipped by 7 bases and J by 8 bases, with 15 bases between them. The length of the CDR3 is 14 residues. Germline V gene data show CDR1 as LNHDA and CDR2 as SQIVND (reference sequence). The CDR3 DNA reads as TGTGCCAGTACTAGGACAGTTATGGATTCACCCCTCCACTTT. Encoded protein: CASTRTVMDSPLHF. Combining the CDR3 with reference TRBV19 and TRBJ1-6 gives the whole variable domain DGGITQSPKYLFRKEGQNVTLSCEQNLNHDAMYWYRQDPGQGLRLIYYSQIVNDFQKGDIAEGYSVSREKKESFPLTVTSAQKNPTAFYLCASTRTVMDSPLHFGNGTRLTVT.

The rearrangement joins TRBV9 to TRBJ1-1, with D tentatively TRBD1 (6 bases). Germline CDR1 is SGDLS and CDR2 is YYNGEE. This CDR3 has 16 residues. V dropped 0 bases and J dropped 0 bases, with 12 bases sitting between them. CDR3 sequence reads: CASSVGITGLNTEAFF. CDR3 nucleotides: TGTGCCAGCAGCGTAGGGATAACAGGGCTGAACACTGAAGCTTTCTTT.